The present T cell receptor (beta chain) was sequenced within a study of long-term antiretroviral therapy in people with HIV. Whole-study results and caveats: Control repertoires displayed wider CDR3 length ranges than the HIV repertoires.

United States facilities provided treatment to all participants with HIV. Concerning this clone itself: Its antigen remains unknown.

Version v3.0 of the immunoSEQ assay ran at survey level. Clones were read by immunoSEQ multiplex PCR, and TCRdb kept only the in-frame ones, dropping some. The sample lists about 27,000 clones, about four fifths occurring once. Trimming left V 5 bases short and J 2 bases short, with 16 bases between. Germline V lookup: CDR1 MDHEN, CDR2 SYDVKM. This CDR3 has 15 residues. Sequences were derived from unsorted PBMCs, sampled 3 years after starting antiretroviral therapy. The source of this sequence is a man aged 40-50 years with HIV. The chain couples TRBV28 to TRBJ2-7; no firm D call. CDR3 protein: CASSPNPSGAYEQYF. CDR3 DNA sequence: TGTGCCAGCAGTCCCAACCCCTCAGGAGCCTACGAGCAGTACTTC. The full variable domain, with the rest looked up from reference TRBV28 and TRBJ2-7, is DVKVTQSSRYLVKRTGEKVFLECVQDMDHENMFWYRQDPGLGLRLIYFSYDVKMKEKGDIPEGYSVSREKKERFSLILESASTNQTSMYLCASSPNPSGAYEQYFGPGTRLTVT.